The 26 T cell receptor beta chains in this list originate from one sample, sequenced in a study of control samples from healthy donors and cancer patients (dated by TCRdb to the early 2020s). Library preparation employed the immunoSEQ multiplex PCR assay. TCRdb's version of the immuneACCESS table is confined to in-frame rearrangements and falls short of the full clone set. An unresolved V gene accounts for under half of the shortfall where checked; the remainder is of unknown origin. For this sample the table gives 110,000 or so clones, of which about four fifths were detected only once. The ten largest clones capture roughly an eighth of the sample. Sequencing was performed on blood. All receptors come from a woman between 50 and 59 years old in good health.

The chain joins TRBV5-1 to TRBJ2-7, with 10 bases lining up with TRBD1. The junction had 6 bases not matched to a gene; V was cut back by 1 base and J by 5 bases. The germline V gene has CDR1 SGHRS and CDR2 YFSETQ. There are 15 residues in the CDR3. In DNA, the CDR3 is TGCGCCAGCAGCTTGATCGGGGACAGGGGCGACGAGCAGTACTTC. Encoded protein: CASSLIGDRGDEQYF.

This clone was detected only a few times. The rearrangement links TRBV21-1 to TRBJ2-5. TRBV21-1 is labeled a pseudogene. The CDR3 extends over 12 amino acids. CDR3 protein: CASSKGRETQYF. In DNA, the CDR3 is TGTGCCAGCAGCAAAGGAAGAGAGACCCAGTACTTC.

V usage is TRBV4-1 and J usage is TRBJ2-2, with D maybe TRBD1 (6 bases). The CDR3 contains 16 residues. From germline, CDR1 is MGHRA and CDR2 YSYEKL. The V gene lost 0 bases and the J gene lost 4 bases, with 12 bases spanning the gap. CDR3 DNA: TGCGCCAGCAGCCAAGAAGGGGGACCCGGCACCGGGGAGCTGTTTTTT. This encodes CASSQEGGPGTGELFF.

V usage is TRBV11-1 and J usage is TRBJ2-3; the D gene is possibly TRBD2 (6 bases). The CDR3 length is 15 residues. Germline values: CDR1 SGHAT, CDR2 FQDESV (reference sequence). V lost 5 bases to trimming and J lost 0 bases, with 12 bases between them. The CDR3 region is CASSPDGTSTDTQYF. As DNA, the CDR3 is TGTGCCAGCAGCCCCGACGGGACTAGCACAGATACGCAGTATTTT.

The genes are TRBV10-2 and TRBJ1-6; no definite D call. The germline V gene encodes CDR1 WSHSY and CDR2 SAAADI. V dropped 6 bases and J dropped 5 bases, with 8 bases sitting between them. The CDR3 covers 13 residues. The CDR3 DNA follows: TGCGCCAGCAGCGGGTCTCATAATTCACCCCTCCACTTT. This gives the protein CASSGSHNSPLHF.

This clone was recorded only once. The chain is built from TRBV28 and TRBJ2-1, with unresolved D. The germline CDR1 and CDR2 sequences are MDHEN and SYDVKM. The length of the CDR3 is 13 residues. V dropped 8 bases and J dropped 4 bases, with 12 bases sitting between them. In DNA, the CDR3 is TGTGCCAGCGTAGCAGAGATTTACAATGAGCAGTTCTTC. This sequence encodes CASVAEIYNEQFF. The complete variable domain, with remaining parts taken from reference TRBV28 and TRBJ2-1, reads DVKVTQSSRYLVKRTGEKVFLECVQDMDHENMFWYRQDPGLGLRLIYFSYDVKMKEKGDIPEGYSVSREKKERFSLILESASTNQTSMYLCASVAEIYNEQFFGPGTRLTVL.

This rearrangement joins TRBV12-3 or TRBV12-4 to TRBJ2-3; D gene uncertain. Trimming cost V 6 bases and J 5 bases, with 6 bases left between them. The CDR3 loop spans 11 amino acids. In nucleotides, the CDR3 is TGTGCCAGCAGCAACCAAGATACGCAGTATTTT. The encoded protein is CASSNQDTQYF.

The genes are TRBV6-2 or TRBV6-3 and TRBJ2-6; TRBD1 aligns across 8 bases. In germline, CDR1 is MNHEY, CDR2 SVGEGT. This CDR3 region has 18 residues. V was clipped by 3 bases and J by 2 bases; unmatched bases: 9. CDR3 sequence reads: CASSYPTGTGTGANVLTF. The CDR3 DNA sequence: TGTGCCAGCAGTTATCCTACCGGGACAGGAACTGGGGCCAACGTCCTGACTTTC.

V gene TRBV6-5 combines with J gene TRBJ1-5, with no clear D. There are 15 residues in the CDR3. Germline V gene data show CDR1 as MNHEY and CDR2 as SVGAGI. V lost 0 bases, J lost 2 bases, and 8 bases lay in between. CDR3 region: CASSYSGSGNQPQHF. The CDR3 region has the DNA TGTGCCAGCAGTTACTCGGGGAGCGGCAATCAGCCCCAGCATTTT.

This chain joins TRBV25-1 and TRBJ1-3, with D possibly matching TRBD1 (6 bases). Germline-derived CDR1 and CDR2 are MGHDK and SYGVNS. Trimming pared 5 bases from V and 5 bases from J, leaving 19 bases between. This CDR3 region has 16 residues. This CDR3 is CASSPFGGAIRNTIYF. CDR3 DNA sequence: TGTGCCAGCAGTCCTTTTGGGGGGGCAATAAGAAACACCATATATTTT.

The V gene is TRBV14, the J gene TRBJ1-1; D is unclear. The V and J ends lost 0 bases and 4 bases respectively, with 6 bases between them. Germline V CDR1 and CDR2: SGHDN, FVKESK. CDR3 length equals 13 residues. The CDR3, as DNA: TGTGCCAGCAGCCAAGATTTCGGCACTGAAGCTTTCTTT. This sequence encodes CASSQDFGTEAFF.

This clone appeared once. The chain has TRBV6-6 and TRBJ1-1; D possibly corresponds to TRBD1 (6 bases). Trimming took 2 bases from V and 4 from J, leaving 14 bases between them. Germline CDR1 MNHNY, CDR2 SVGAGI (reference sequence). The CDR3 extends over 15 amino acids. CDR3 coding DNA: TGTGCCAGCAGTTACATGAGGGGGGGGCCCACTGAAGCTTTCTTT. Its translation: CASSYMRGGPTEAFF.

The chain has TRBV12-5 and TRBJ2-7; D unclear. V was cut by 2 bases and J by 3 bases, with 8 bases left in between. The CDR3 length is 13 residues. Germline V CDR1 and CDR2: LGHNT, FRNRAP. The CDR3 DNA follows: TGTGCTAGTGGTTTGACCGTTAGCTACGAGCAGTACTTC. Translating gives CASGLTVSYEQYF.

This rearrangement joins TRBV30 to TRBJ1-4; weak D call: TRBD1 (6 bases). The CDR3 sequence is 14 residues long. CDR1 and CDR2 from the germline V gene are GTSNPN and SVGIG (reference sequence). V was pared by 1 base and J by 7 bases, with 13 bases between. In DNA, the CDR3 is TGTGCCTGGAGTGGGGGGGACACCCTTGAAAAACTGTTTTTT. It specifies CAWSGGDTLEKLFF.

Worth noting for this clone: An end of the junction does not agree with germline; a read error may underlie this. The CDR3 is CASSLVGGKQPQHF. Written as DNA, the CDR3 is TGTGCCAGCAGTTTAGTCGGGGGCAAACAGCCCCAGCATTTT. The chain couples TRBV28 to TRBJ1-5, with TRBD1 as a possible D gene (6 bases). CDR3 length: 14 residues. Per the germline V gene, CDR1 is MDHEN and CDR2 is SYDVKM.

The genes are TRBV24-1 and TRBJ2-1; D tentatively reads TRBD1 or TRBD2 (6 bases each). Trimming took 3 bases from V and 0 from J, leaving 17 bases between them. The CDR3 sequence is 18 residues long. CDR1 and CDR2 from the germline V gene are KGHDR and SFDVKD. The CDR3 bases are TGTGCCACCAGTGATCCCGTCGCCAGGGGAGGCTCCTACAATGAGCAGTTCTTC. Protein sequence: CATSDPVARGGSYNEQFF.

This sequence joins TRBV5-4 and TRBJ2-1; TRBD2 agrees at 7 bases. This CDR3 has 16 residues. Unmatched junction bases numbered 12, after V lost 4 bases and J lost 5 bases. Germline CDR1 SGHNT, CDR2 YYREEE (reference sequence). CDR3 protein: CASSPSVSGIDNEQFF. CDR3 nucleotides: TGTGCCAGCAGCCCCAGCGTCAGCGGGATCGACAATGAGCAGTTCTTC.

The J gene is TRBJ2-2, the V gene TRBV14; perhaps TRBD2 as D (5 bases). Germline assignment: CDR1 SGHDN and CDR2 FVKESK. CDR3 length equals 14 residues. Trimming removed 0 bases at V and 13 bases at J, with 15 bases between. CDR3 loop: CASSQDGGPRPLFF. The DNA of the CDR3 is TGTGCCAGCAGCCAAGATGGAGGTCCAAGGCCGCTGTTTTTT.

The CDR3 DNA sequence: TGTGCCAGCAGCTTTAACAGGGGCTCTGAAGCTTTCTTT. It translates to CASSFNRGSEAFF. V and J are TRBV5-4 and TRBJ1-1, with 7 bases identical to TRBD1. CDR1 is SGHNT and CDR2 is YYREEE in the germline V gene (reference sequence). The CDR3 extends over 13 amino acids. With V trimmed by 2 bases and J by 6 bases, 4 bases remained unmatched.

This chain connects TRBV5-1 to TRBJ2-3; 8 bases fit TRBD2. Germline V gene data show CDR1 as SGHRS and CDR2 as YFSETQ. CDR3 length: 20 amino acids. Trimming took 0 bases from V and 5 from J; bases not matched to a gene: 20. CDR3 protein: CASSLGPLSVAGNWLDTQYF. The CDR3 nucleotides are TGCGCCAGCAGCTTGGGCCCGTTGTCGGTAGCGGGAAATTGGTTAGATACGCAGTATTTT. Complete variable domain (other parts from reference TRBV5-1 and TRBJ2-3): KAGVTQTPRYLIKTRGQQVTLSCSPISGHRSVSWYQQTPGQGLQFLFEYFSETQRNKGNFPGRFSGRQFSNSRSEMNVSTLELGDSALYLCASSLGPLSVAGNWLDTQYFGPGTRLTVL.

The chain couples TRBV7-2 to TRBJ2-3; 15 bases match TRBD2. Trimming cost V 4 bases and J 4 bases; bases outside gene matches: 6. The CDR3 has 17 amino acids. The V gene's germline CDR1 is SGHTA and CDR2 FQGNSA. The CDR3 here is CASSYAGLAGGPDTQYF. CDR3 DNA sequence: TGTGCCAGCAGCTACGCGGGACTAGCGGGGGGTCCAGATACGCAGTATTTT.

The chain is built from TRBV5-4 and TRBJ2-5; 8 positions agree with TRBD2. The trim removed 5 bases at V and 1 base at J, leaving 10 bases unmatched. The CDR3 has 16 amino acids. Germline V gene sequence: CDR1 SGHNT, CDR2 YYREEE (reference sequence). CDR3 amino acids: CASSTVSGLAQETQYF. In DNA, the CDR3 is TGTGCCAGCAGTACTGTCTCAGGACTAGCCCAAGAGACCCAGTACTTC.

This clone was observed a few times. This sequence joins TRBV13 and TRBJ1-4; 8 bases agree with TRBD1. The germline V gene encodes CDR1 PRHDT and CDR2 FYEKMQ (reference sequence). The CDR3 is made up of 15 amino acids. Trimming at V came to 6 bases and at J to 6 bases, leaving 9 bases not matched to a gene. Here the CDR3 reads CASSLTGQGHEKLFF. The CDR3 nucleotides read TGTGCCAGCAGTCTGACAGGACAGGGTCATGAAAAACTGTTTTTT.

This chain links TRBV6-2 or TRBV6-3 with TRBJ2-3, with TRBD1 identical over 9 bases. After removal of 5 bases from V and 1 base from J, the junction contained 1 base not matched to a gene. Germline CDR1 MNHEY, CDR2 SVGEGT. This CDR3 has 14 amino acids. CDR3 DNA sequence: TGTGCCAGCAGTGGACAGGGGCGCACAGATACGCAGTATTTT. It encodes CASSGQGRTDTQYF.

J is TRBJ1-2 and V is TRBV27, with D unclear. Trimming left V 4 bases short and J 9 bases short, with 15 bases between. Germline-derived CDR1 and CDR2 are MNHEY and SMNVEV (reference sequence). The CDR3 contains 13 residues. The CDR3 region is CASSSPFSGRYTF. The CDR3 bases are TGTGCCAGCAGTTCCCCGTTCAGCGGGCGCTACACCTTC.

This rearrangement joins TRBV6-5 to TRBJ1-4; 9 nucleotides line up with TRBD1. Trimming took 0 bases from V and 8 from J; bases not matched to a gene: 7. CDR1 and CDR2 from the germline V gene are MNHEY and SVGAGI. CDR3 length equals 16 residues. In nucleotides, the CDR3 is TGTGCCAGCAGTTACTCGGGGACAGGGTTGGACGAAAAACTGTTTTTT. As protein: CASSYSGTGLDEKLFF.